This is a list of T cell receptor beta chains from one sample in a study of blood T cell repertoires in COVID-19. Sequencing was performed with immunoSEQ multiplex PCR; in TCRdb, only in-frame clones are kept and a portion is missing. The sample carries about 310,000 clones, roughly 90% recorded once. The sequenced material came from PBMCs or T cells enriched from blood (not recorded which). These receptors were collected from a woman aged 40 to 55 who had recovered from COVID-19. CDR3s include the opening cysteine and the closing phenylalanine or tryptophan.

v_call	j_call	cdr3_aa
TRBV9	TRBJ2-1	CASSVSRLEYSEQFF
TRBV6-6	TRBJ1-1	CASSYTSGDTEAFF
TRBV7-3	TRBJ1-2	CASSPWVGSYGYTF
TRBV6-5	TRBJ2-3	CASSFIAGGETDTQYF
TRBV18	TRBJ2-7	CASSTTRYEQYF
TRBV12-5	TRBJ2-7	CASGLWLAPSEQYF
TRBV7-7	TRBJ2-3	CASSRGLAGEGITDTQYF
TRBV15	TRBJ2-5	CATSRDLRETQYF
TRBV11-2	TRBJ1-2	CASSPGHNYGYTF
TRBV10-1	TRBJ2-5	CASSELGLVGETQYF
TRBV24-1	TRBJ1-5	CATSEPGQGNQPQHF
TRBV7-9	TRBJ2-1	CASSATGAYNEQFF
TRBV5-1	TRBJ2-7	CASSIKGQKEYF
TRBV11-2	TRBJ2-7	CASSLGQGQAYEQYF
TRBV7-2	TRBJ2-2	CASSFRAAELFF
TRBV27	TRBJ2-5	CASSSASGTQGTQYF
TRBV6-5	TRBJ2-7	CASSYGGGSLYEQYF
TRBV10-1	TRBJ2-3	CASRRTAHQYF